Following are 26 T cell receptor beta chains from one sample sequenced in a study of cytomegalovirus exposure and HLA in healthy donors. Only in-frame clones appear in the TCRdb table, and some are missing; sequencing was by immunoSEQ multiplex PCR. The table shows under 200,000 clones, with about 88% occurring only once. Sequencing was carried out using PBMCs. All receptors come from a woman between 18 and 30 years old in good health and CMV-seronegative.

The chain combines TRBV9 with TRBJ2-1; D may be TRBD2 (5 bases). Germline assignment: CDR1 SGDLS and CDR2 YYNGEE. The CDR3 extends over 15 amino acids. The V end lost 1 base, the J end lost 6 bases, and 14 bases lay between the germline ends. As DNA, the CDR3 is TGTGCCAGCAGCGTACTGGTAGGTGGAGGCAATGAGCAGTTCTTC. Encoded protein: CASSVLVGGGNEQFF.

The genes are TRBV4-3 and TRBJ1-5; the match to TRBD1 covers 11 bases. The CDR3 extends over 17 amino acids. V was clipped by 3 bases and J by 3 bases; unmatched bases: 7. In germline, CDR1 is LGHNA, CDR2 YSLEER. This chain's CDR3 is CASSHRWGQGDNQPQHF. The CDR3 DNA is TGCGCCAGCAGCCACCGGTGGGGACAGGGGGACAATCAGCCCCAGCATTTT.

The chain has TRBV19 and TRBJ2-7; 10 nucleotides line up with TRBD2. Germline V gene lookup returns CDR1 LNHDA and CDR2 SQIVND (reference sequence). After removal of 6 bases from V and 8 bases from J, the junction contained 22 bases not matched to a gene. The CDR3 length is 18 residues. The CDR3 spells CASRKTARTSGSPSKQYF. In DNA form, the CDR3 reads TGTGCCAGTAGGAAGACAGCTCGGACTAGCGGTTCCCCTAGCAAGCAGTACTTC.

V usage is TRBV2 and J usage is TRBJ1-1; no clear D. Germline loops: CDR1 SNHLY, CDR2 FYNNEI. The CDR3 totals 14 residues. Trimming cost V 3 bases and J 0 bases, with 8 bases left between them. Written as DNA, the CDR3 is TGTGCCAGCAGTGATGACATTCTGAACACTGAAGCTTTCTTT. Protein: CASSDDILNTEAFF.

The table lists this clone with a count of one. The rearrangement joins TRBV7-3 to TRBJ1-2; D may be TRBD1 (5 bases). Germline-derived CDR1 and CDR2 are SGHTA and FQGTGA. V shed 2 bases and J shed 5 bases, with 15 bases lying between them. The CDR3 sequence is 15 residues long. CDR3 in DNA: TGTGCCAGCAGCTTAGGCCCGGGACTGCAGTATGGCTACACCTTC. Residues: CASSLGPGLQYGYTF. The full variable domain, in which reference TRBV7-3 and TRBJ1-2 provide the parts outside the CDR3, is GAGVSQTPSNKVTEKGKYVELRCDPISGHTALYWYRQSLGQGPEFLIYFQGTGAADDSGLPNDRFFAVRPEGSVSTLKIQRTERGDSAVYLCASSLGPGLQYGYTFGSGTRLTVV.

This rearrangement joins TRBV14 to TRBJ1-1; D not resolved. Germline V gene sequence: CDR1 SGHDN, CDR2 FVKESK. Trimming shortened V by 4 bases and J by 3 bases, and 9 bases separated the two germline ends. CDR3 size: 13 residues. DNA for the CDR3: TGTGCCAGCAGCCGAAGACTGGACACTGAAGCTTTCTTT. Residues: CASSRRLDTEAFF.

The chain combines TRBV4-3 with TRBJ1-5, with TRBD1 matching over 8 bases. The V segment lost 1 base and the J segment 3 bases; nucleotides outside the gene matches: 2. Per the germline V gene, CDR1 is LGHNA and CDR2 is YSLEER. This CDR3 has 15 residues. The CDR3 loop is CASSQGTGSNQPQHF. The CDR3 nucleotides are TGCGCCAGCAGCCAAGGGACAGGGTCCAATCAGCCCCAGCATTTT.

The V call is TRBV6-5, the J call TRBJ1-1; possible D gene TRBD1, 6 bases. Deletions cut 7 bases from V and 3 bases from J, with 15 bases between. This CDR3 has 14 amino acids. CDR1 and CDR2 from the germline V gene are MNHEY and SVGAGI. CDR3 amino acids: CASNPLGGDTEAFF. In DNA, the CDR3 is TGTGCCAGCAATCCACTAGGGGGGGACACTGAAGCTTTCTTT.

The V gene is TRBV12-5, the J gene TRBJ2-5; D unclear. The CDR3 covers 12 residues. V lost 2 bases, J lost 2 bases, and 3 bases lay in between. Germline-derived CDR1 and CDR2 are LGHNT and FRNRAP. This chain's CDR3 is CASGLSQETQYF. CDR3 bases: TGTGCTAGTGGTTTGTCTCAAGAGACCCAGTACTTC.

The rearrangement uses TRBV30 and TRBJ1-6, with D uncertain. The V and J ends lost 0 bases and 7 bases respectively, with 10 bases between them. The CDR3 consists of 14 residues. Per germline, CDR1 GTSNPN and CDR2 SVGIG (reference sequence). This CDR3 is CAWSVVQTNSPLHF. CDR3 sequence (DNA): TGTGCCTGGAGTGTGGTACAGACAAATTCACCCCTCCACTTT.

The rearrangement uses TRBV6-1 and TRBJ2-5; TRBD2 matches at 10 bases. Looked up from germline, CDR1 is MNHNS and CDR2 is SASEGT. V shed 7 bases, J shed 5 bases, and the junction held 10 bases outside the gene matches. The CDR3 covers 15 residues. CDR3 in amino acids: CASTLAGAGWETQYF. DNA for the CDR3: TGTGCCAGCACCCTAGCGGGGGCTGGTTGGGAGACCCAGTACTTC.

This sequence joins TRBV5-1 and TRBJ2-1; 11 bases align to TRBD2. V lost 3 bases to trimming and J lost 3 bases; unmatched junction nucleotides: 11. The CDR3 consists of 18 residues. In germline, CDR1 is SGHRS, CDR2 YFSETQ. For the CDR3, the DNA is TGCGCCAGCAGCTCCCCCCGCGGGACTAGCGGTTTCTACAATGAGCAGTTCTTC. It specifies CASSSPRGTSGFYNEQFF.

J is TRBJ2-7 and V is TRBV14; 8 nucleotides agree with TRBD2. Trimming cost V 4 bases and J 3 bases; bases outside gene matches: 11. From germline, CDR1 is SGHDN and CDR2 FVKESK. The CDR3 is 16 amino acids. CDR3 protein: CASSRGIGTRSYEQYF. CDR3 in DNA: TGTGCCAGCAGCCGAGGAATCGGGACTAGAAGCTACGAGCAGTACTTC.

The chain is built from TRBV7-9 and TRBJ2-7; 10 nucleotides agree with TRBD1. Germline V CDR1 and CDR2: SEHNR, FQNEAQ (reference sequence). This CDR3 has 14 residues. The junction had 4 bases not matched to a gene; V was cut back by 5 bases and J by 3 bases. The CDR3 spells CASSRTGGYYEQYF. The CDR3 coding sequence is TGTGCCAGCAGCCGGACAGGGGGATACTACGAGCAGTACTTC.

This chain links TRBV9 with TRBJ2-2; D is possibly TRBD1 (6 bases). The length of the CDR3 is 14 residues. The V end lost 0 bases, the J end lost 4 bases, and 7 bases lay between the germline ends. Germline V gives CDR1 SGDLS, CDR2 YYNGEE. The CDR3 protein is CASSVGGGTGELFF. The CDR3 DNA reads as TGTGCCAGCAGCGTAGGAGGGGGCACCGGGGAGCTGTTTTTT.

This clone was counted once. This sequence joins TRBV14 and TRBJ2-7; 8 bases fit TRBD1. V lost 5 bases, J lost 4 bases, and 13 bases stayed unmatched. The germline gives CDR1 SGHDN, CDR2 FVKESK. This CDR3 contains 16 residues. The CDR3 reads CASSTTQGARRYEQYF. The CDR3 nucleotides are TGTGCCAGCAGCACAACTCAGGGGGCGAGACGGTACGAGCAGTACTTC.

The V call is TRBV7-2, the J call TRBJ2-7, with D possibly matching TRBD1 (5 bases). The CDR3 length is 12 residues. Germline V gene data show CDR1 as SGHTA and CDR2 as FQGNSA. The V and J ends lost 4 bases and 3 bases respectively, with 7 bases between them. CDR3 bases: TGTGCCAGCAGCTGGCAGGGCTACGAGCAGTACTTC. Translating gives CASSWQGYEQYF.

The DNA for the CDR3 is TGTGCCAGCTCCGGGACAGGGGGCCGGAAACTGTTTTTT. Protein sequence: CASSGTGGRKLFF. This sequence joins TRBV6-1 and TRBJ1-4; 12 bases map to TRBD1. CDR3 length equals 13 residues. V was pared by 8 bases and J by 11 bases, with 6 bases of the junction left unmatched. CDR1 is MNHNS and CDR2 is SASEGT in the germline V gene.

This clone has just a few counts. The chain employs TRBV29-1 and TRBJ1-1; 9 nucleotides agree with TRBD1. The J segment lost 5 bases and the V segment lost 4 bases, leaving 11 bases of the junction unmatched. The CDR3 sequence is 15 residues long. The germline V gene encodes CDR1 SQVTM and CDR2 ANQGSEA. CDR3 in amino acids: CSVVGTGPYGTEAFF. The CDR3 region has the DNA TGCAGCGTTGTGGGGACAGGGCCATACGGGACTGAAGCTTTCTTT.

This chain uses TRBV11-2 with TRBJ1-1, with D perhaps TRBD1 (5 bases). In germline, CDR1 is SGHAT, CDR2 FQNNGV. Trimming left V 1 base short and J 3 bases short, with 9 bases between. This CDR3 region has 14 residues. For the CDR3, the DNA is TGTGCCAGCAGCTTAGTACAGGTGTACACTGAAGCTTTCTTT. Translation gives CASSLVQVYTEAFF.

This sequence joins TRBV5-4 and TRBJ1-3; possible D gene TRBD1, 6 bases. V was pared by 2 bases and J by 4 bases, with 10 bases between. CDR1 SGHNT and CDR2 YYREEE come from the germline V gene (reference sequence). The CDR3 runs to 14 residues. The CDR3 spells CASSLAGAGNTIYF. The CDR3 DNA reads TGTGCCAGCAGCTTAGCAGGGGCGGGAAACACCATATATTTT.

The chain couples TRBV5-6 to TRBJ2-7; 7 bases fit TRBD2. CDR1 and CDR2 from the germline V gene are SGHDT and YYEEEE. Losses at the gene ends were 4 bases for V and 0 bases for J; bases not matched to a gene: 10. CDR3 length equals 16 residues. DNA of the CDR3: TGTGCCAGCAGCCATCGCCCGGGAGGTACCTCCTACGAGCAGTACTTC. It is translated as CASSHRPGGTSYEQYF.

The V gene is TRBV5-1, the J gene TRBJ2-1; 11 nucleotides agree with TRBD2. Germline CDR1 reads SGHRS; CDR2 reads YFSETQ. V gave up 5 bases and J gave up 7 bases; unmatched junction bases: 11. The CDR3 runs 16 residues. DNA for the CDR3: TGCGCCAGCAGTCGTCGACTAGCGGGATATGGTAATGAGCAGTTCTTC. Protein: CASSRRLAGYGNEQFF.

The chain employs TRBV27 and TRBJ2-1; 11 bases align to TRBD2. The CDR3 has 14 residues. The junction had 8 bases not matched to a gene; V was cut back by 6 bases and J by 10 bases. The germline V gene has CDR1 MNHEY and CDR2 SMNVEV (reference sequence). The CDR3 region is CASRASSGRPEQFF. The CDR3 DNA follows: TGTGCCAGCAGGGCTTCTAGCGGGAGGCCCGAGCAGTTCTTC.

This clone was observed once. The chain is built from TRBV14 and TRBJ2-3; 10 bases map to TRBD2. The V and J ends lost 4 bases and 4 bases, in that order; junction bases with no gene match: 11. In germline, CDR1 is SGHDN, CDR2 FVKESK. The length of the CDR3 is 17 residues. CDR3 in amino acids: CASSLFVLAGAPDTQYF. Written as DNA, the CDR3 is TGTGCCAGCAGCCTTTTCGTGCTAGCGGGAGCCCCAGATACGCAGTATTTT.

The V gene is TRBV18, the J gene TRBJ2-2; 7 nucleotides agree with TRBD1. The J segment lost 6 bases and the V segment lost 6 bases, leaving 7 bases of the junction unmatched. The CDR3 extends over 14 amino acids. The V gene's germline CDR1 is KGHSH and CDR2 LQKENI. The CDR3 sequence: CASSPGQVAGELFF. As DNA, the CDR3 is TGTGCCAGCTCCCCTGGACAGGTTGCCGGGGAGCTGTTTTTT.